The entry below gives a single T cell receptor (beta chain) sequence along with its context. These data belong to a study of T cell changes during pregnancy in multiple sclerosis. V was cut by 0 bases and J by 4 bases, with 6 bases left in between. Germline CDR1 SQVTM, CDR2 ANQGSEA. The CDR3 spans 12 residues. Data came from immunoSEQ multiplex PCR; TCRdb stores just in-frame clones and leaves some out. This sample yields some 55,000 clones, of which around nine tenths are seen a single time; roughly 5% belongs to the top ten. The chain employs TRBV29-1 and TRBJ1-1; unclear D gene. The specimen sequenced was peripheral blood from another person, used as feeder cells. The sequence came from a human donor whose cells served as feeder cells for cultures in a pregnancy study. The CDR3 is CSVEDPGTEAFF. The DNA of the CDR3 is TGCAGCGTTGAAGATCCGGGCACTGAAGCTTTCTTT.